This T cell receptor beta chain comes out of a study of control samples from healthy donors and cancer patients. The CDR3 is made up of 13 amino acids. Germline V gene data show CDR1 as SGDLS and CDR2 as YYNGEE. Trimming left V 0 bases short and J 4 bases short, with 7 bases between. The assay was immunoSEQ multiplex PCR, and TCRdb's table has in-frame clones only and misses some. Seen here are over 150,000 clones, 90% to 95% observed once, and the top ten hold 1.3% to 1.5%. The sequencing input was blood. This TCR came from a man aged 30 to 45 in good health. The V gene is TRBV9, the J gene TRBJ1-1; no definite D call. CDR3 region: CASSVGRSTEAFF. Here the CDR3 DNA reads TGTGCCAGCAGCGTAGGGAGATCCACTGAAGCTTTCTTT.